This TCR beta chain was recorded in a study of cytotoxic CD8 clonotypes in ibrutinib-treated CLL. Remarks on this clone: Its antigen is as yet unknown.

Study-wide points: Clonality was higher at baseline than in age-matched healthy donors and tracked circulating CD8+ T-cell counts. Higher clonality was seen at ibrutinib response and a return toward baseline at progression.

The sequencing depth, 1 in 200,000 to 1 in 1 million T cells, was the target. Data came from immunoSEQ multiplex PCR; TCRdb stores just in-frame clones and leaves some out. The repertoire holds hundreds of thousands of clones, with roughly 73% as singletons. Looked up from germline, CDR1 is MDHEN and CDR2 is SYDVKM. This CDR3 spans 13 amino acids. The V gene lost 7 bases and the J gene lost 4 bases, with 11 bases spanning the gap. The clonotype was recovered from a human donor with chronic lymphocytic leukemia. The rearrangement uses TRBV28 and TRBJ2-1, with D uncertain. Sample: PBMCs, taken after 12 months of ibrutinib treatment. The CDR3 loop reads CASTNKEYNEQFF. DNA for the CDR3: TGTGCCAGCACCAATAAAGAGTACAATGAGCAGTTCTTC.